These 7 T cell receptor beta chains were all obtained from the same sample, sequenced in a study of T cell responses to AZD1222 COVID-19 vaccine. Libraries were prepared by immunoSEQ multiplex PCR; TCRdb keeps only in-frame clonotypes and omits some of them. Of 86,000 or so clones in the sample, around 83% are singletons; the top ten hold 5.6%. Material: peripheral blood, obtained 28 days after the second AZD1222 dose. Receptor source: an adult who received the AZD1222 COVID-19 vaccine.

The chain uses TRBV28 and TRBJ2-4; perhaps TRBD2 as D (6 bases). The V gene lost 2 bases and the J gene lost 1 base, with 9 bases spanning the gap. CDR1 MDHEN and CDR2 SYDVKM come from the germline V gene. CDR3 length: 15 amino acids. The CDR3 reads CASSLRGMAKNIQYF. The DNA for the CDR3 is TGTGCCAGCAGTTTACGGGGGATGGCCAAAAACATTCAGTACTTC.

CDR3 protein: CAWSNPRDRGSHGYTF. Here the CDR3 DNA reads TGTGCCTGGAGTAACCCCCGGGACAGGGGGAGTCATGGCTACACCTTC. This chain links TRBV30 with TRBJ1-2; 11 bases align to TRBD1. This CDR3 region has 16 residues. The V segment lost 2 bases and the J segment 6 bases; nucleotides outside the gene matches: 11. Per germline, CDR1 GTSNPN and CDR2 SVGIG (reference sequence). Combining the CDR3 with reference TRBV30 and TRBJ1-2 gives the whole variable domain SQTIHQWPATLVQPVGSPLSLECTVEGTSNPNLYWYRQAAGRGLQLLFYSVGIGQISSEVPQNLSASRPQDRQFILSSKKLLLSDSGFYLCAWSNPRDRGSHGYTFGSGTRLTVV.

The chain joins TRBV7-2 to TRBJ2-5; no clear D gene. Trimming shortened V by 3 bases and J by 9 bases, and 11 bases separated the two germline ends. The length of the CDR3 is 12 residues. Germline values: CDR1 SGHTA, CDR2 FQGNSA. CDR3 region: CASSFRDRAQYF. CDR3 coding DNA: TGTGCCAGCAGCTTCCGCGACCGGGCCCAGTACTTC.

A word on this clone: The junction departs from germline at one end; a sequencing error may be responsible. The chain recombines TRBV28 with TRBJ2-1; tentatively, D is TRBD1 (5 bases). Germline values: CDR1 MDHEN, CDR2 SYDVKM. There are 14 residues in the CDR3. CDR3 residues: CASSFFGAGNEQFF. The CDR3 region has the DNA TGTGCTAGCAGTTTTTTTGGGGCAGGCAATGAGCAGTTCTTC.

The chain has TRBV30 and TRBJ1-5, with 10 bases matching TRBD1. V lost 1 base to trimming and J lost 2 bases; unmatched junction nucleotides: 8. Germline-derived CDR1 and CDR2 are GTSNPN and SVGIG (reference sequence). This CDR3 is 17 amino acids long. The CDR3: CAWSEGQGSPGNQPQHF. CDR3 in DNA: TGTGCCTGGAGTGAGGGACAGGGGTCCCCGGGCAATCAGCCCCAGCATTTT.

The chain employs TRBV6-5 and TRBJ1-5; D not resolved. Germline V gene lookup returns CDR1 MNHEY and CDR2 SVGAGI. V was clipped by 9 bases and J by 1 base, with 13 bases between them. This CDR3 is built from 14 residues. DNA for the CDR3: TGTGCCAGTACCGCAGCCGGGAGCAATCAGCCCCAGCATTTT. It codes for CASTAAGSNQPQHF.

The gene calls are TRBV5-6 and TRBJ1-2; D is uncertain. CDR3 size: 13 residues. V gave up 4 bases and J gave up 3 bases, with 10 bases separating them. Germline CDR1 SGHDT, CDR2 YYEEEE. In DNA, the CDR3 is TGTGCCAGCAGCCAGACTGAATACTATGGCTACACCTTC. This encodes CASSQTEYYGYTF. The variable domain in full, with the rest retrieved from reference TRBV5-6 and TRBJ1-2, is DAGVTQSPTHLIKTRGQQVTLRCSPKSGHDTVSWYQQALGQGPQFIFQYYEEEERQRGNFPDRFSGHQFPNYSSELNVNALLLGDSALYLCASSQTEYYGYTFGSGTRLTVV.